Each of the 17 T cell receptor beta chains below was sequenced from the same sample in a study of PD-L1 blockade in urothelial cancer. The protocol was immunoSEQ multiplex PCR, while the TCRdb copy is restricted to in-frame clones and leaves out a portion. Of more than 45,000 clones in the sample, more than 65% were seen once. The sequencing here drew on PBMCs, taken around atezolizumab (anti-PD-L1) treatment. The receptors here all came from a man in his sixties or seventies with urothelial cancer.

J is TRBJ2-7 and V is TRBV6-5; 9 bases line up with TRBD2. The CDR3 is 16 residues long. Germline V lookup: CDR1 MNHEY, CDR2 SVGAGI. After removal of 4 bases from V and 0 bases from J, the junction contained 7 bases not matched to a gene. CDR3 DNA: TGTGCCAGCAGTTCACCTCGGACTAGCGCCTCCTACGAGCAGTACTTC. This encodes CASSSPRTSASYEQYF.

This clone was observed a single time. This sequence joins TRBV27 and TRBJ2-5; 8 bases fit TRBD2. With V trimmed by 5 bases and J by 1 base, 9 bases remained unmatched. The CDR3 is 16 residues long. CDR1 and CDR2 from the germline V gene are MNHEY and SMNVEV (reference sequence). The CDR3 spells CASSTGTSLFQETQYF. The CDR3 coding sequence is TGTGCCAGCAGTACCGGGACTAGTCTTTTCCAAGAGACCCAGTACTTC.

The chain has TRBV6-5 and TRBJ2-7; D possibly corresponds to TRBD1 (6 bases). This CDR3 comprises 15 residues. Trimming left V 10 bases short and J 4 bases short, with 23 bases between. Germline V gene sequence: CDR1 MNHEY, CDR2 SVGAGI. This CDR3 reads CATTRNQGNGYEQYF. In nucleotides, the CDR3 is TGTGCCACTACTCGCAACCAGGGGAATGGGTACGAGCAGTACTTC.

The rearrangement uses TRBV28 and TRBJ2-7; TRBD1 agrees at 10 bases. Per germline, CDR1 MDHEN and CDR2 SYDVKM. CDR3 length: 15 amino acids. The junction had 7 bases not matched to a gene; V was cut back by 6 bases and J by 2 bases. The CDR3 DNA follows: TGTGCCAGCAGCATGACCGGGACAGGGGCCTACGAGCAGTACTTC. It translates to CASSMTGTGAYEQYF.

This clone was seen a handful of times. Here the CDR3 DNA reads TGTGCCAGTAGCCTCCGGGGGCCCCAGCATTTT. It yields the protein CASSLRGPQHF. The chain recombines TRBV19 with TRBJ1-5; D call uncertain. The V gene's germline CDR1 is LNHDA and CDR2 SQIVND (reference sequence). CDR3 length: 11 amino acids. Trimming stripped 6 bases from V and 9 bases from J, with 9 bases between. Full variable domain (rest looked up from reference TRBV19 and TRBJ1-5): DGGITQSPKYLFRKEGQNVTLSCEQNLNHDAMYWYRQDPGQGLRLIYYSQIVNDFQKGDIAEGYSVSREKKESFPLTVTSAQKNPTAFYLCASSLRGPQHFGDGTRLSIL.

CDR3 loop: CASTPRDRSPYGYTF. DNA for the CDR3: TGTGCCAGCACTCCGAGGGACAGGTCCCCCTATGGCTACACCTTC. V and J are TRBV2 and TRBJ1-2, with TRBD1 identical over 8 bases. The V gene end was trimmed by 7 bases and the J gene end by 4 bases; junction bases not matched to a gene: 11. Germline V gene sequence: CDR1 SNHLY, CDR2 FYNNEI. The CDR3 contains 15 residues.

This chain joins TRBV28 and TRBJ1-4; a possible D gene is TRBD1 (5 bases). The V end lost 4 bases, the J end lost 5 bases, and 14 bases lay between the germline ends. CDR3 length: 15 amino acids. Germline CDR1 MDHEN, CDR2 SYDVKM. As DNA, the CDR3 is TGTGCCAGCAGTTCCCCTACCTCAGGGAATGAAAAACTGTTTTTT. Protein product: CASSSPTSGNEKLFF.

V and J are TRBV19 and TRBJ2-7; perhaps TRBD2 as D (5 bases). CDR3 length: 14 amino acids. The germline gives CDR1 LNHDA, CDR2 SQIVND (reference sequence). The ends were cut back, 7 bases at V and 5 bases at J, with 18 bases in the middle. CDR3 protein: CASNSPGRANEQYF. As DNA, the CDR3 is TGTGCCAGTAACTCCCCGGGAAGAGCTAACGAGCAGTACTTC.

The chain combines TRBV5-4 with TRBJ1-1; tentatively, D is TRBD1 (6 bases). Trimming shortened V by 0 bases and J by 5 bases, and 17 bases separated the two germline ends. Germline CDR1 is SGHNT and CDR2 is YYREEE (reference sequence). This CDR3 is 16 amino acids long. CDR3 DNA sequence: TGTGCCAGCAGCTTGGGACTTAACAGGGCGGAGACTGAAGCTTTCTTT. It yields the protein CASSLGLNRAETEAFF.

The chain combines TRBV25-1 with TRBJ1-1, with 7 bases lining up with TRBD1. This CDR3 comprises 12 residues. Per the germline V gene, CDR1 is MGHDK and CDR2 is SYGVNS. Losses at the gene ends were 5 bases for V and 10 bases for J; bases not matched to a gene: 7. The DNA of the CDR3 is TGTGCCAGCAGTCCGCAGGGGGGTCGAGCTTTCTTT. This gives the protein CASSPQGGRAFF.

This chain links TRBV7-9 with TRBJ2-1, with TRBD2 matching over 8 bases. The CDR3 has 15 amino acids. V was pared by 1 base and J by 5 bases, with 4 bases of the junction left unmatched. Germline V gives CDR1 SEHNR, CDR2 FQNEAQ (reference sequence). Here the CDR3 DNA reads TGTGCCAGCAGCTTAGGAGCGGGAGTGAACAATGAGCAGTTCTTC. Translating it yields CASSLGAGVNNEQFF.

The DNA for the CDR3 is TGTGCCAGCAGGCGGACTAGCGGGAGTATCGATGAGCAGTTCTTC. Protein: CASRRTSGSIDEQFF. The gene calls are TRBV4-2 and TRBJ2-1; 13 bases align to TRBD2. Germline loops: CDR1 LGHNA, CDR2 YNFKEQ. The V segment lost 6 bases and the J segment 8 bases; nucleotides outside the gene matches: 7. CDR3 length: 15 residues.

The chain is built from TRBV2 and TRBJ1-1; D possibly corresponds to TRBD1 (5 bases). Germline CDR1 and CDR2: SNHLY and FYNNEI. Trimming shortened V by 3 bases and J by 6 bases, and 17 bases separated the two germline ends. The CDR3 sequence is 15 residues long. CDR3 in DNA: TGTGCCAGCAGTGAGAATACAGGAATTACAGCTGAAGCTTTCTTT. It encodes CASSENTGITAEAFF.

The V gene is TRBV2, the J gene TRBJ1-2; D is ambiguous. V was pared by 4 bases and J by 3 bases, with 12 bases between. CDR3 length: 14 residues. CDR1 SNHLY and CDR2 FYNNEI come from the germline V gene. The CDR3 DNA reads TGTGCCAGCAGTGGGACTTCAGGAGACTATGGCTACACCTTC. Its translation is CASSGTSGDYGYTF.

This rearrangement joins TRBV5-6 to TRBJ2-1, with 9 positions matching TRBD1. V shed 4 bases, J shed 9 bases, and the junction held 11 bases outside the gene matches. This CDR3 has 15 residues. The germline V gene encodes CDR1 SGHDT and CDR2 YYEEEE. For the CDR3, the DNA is TGTGCCAGCAGCGTTTCCGGGACAGGGTCGGGTGAGCAGTTCTTC. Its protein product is CASSVSGTGSGEQFF.

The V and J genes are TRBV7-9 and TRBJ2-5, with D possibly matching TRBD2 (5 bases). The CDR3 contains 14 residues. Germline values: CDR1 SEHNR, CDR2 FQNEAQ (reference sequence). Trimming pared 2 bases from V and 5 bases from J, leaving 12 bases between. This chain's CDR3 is CASSLFAGQETQYF. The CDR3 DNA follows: TGTGCCAGCAGCTTATTTGCGGGTCAGGAGACCCAGTACTTC.

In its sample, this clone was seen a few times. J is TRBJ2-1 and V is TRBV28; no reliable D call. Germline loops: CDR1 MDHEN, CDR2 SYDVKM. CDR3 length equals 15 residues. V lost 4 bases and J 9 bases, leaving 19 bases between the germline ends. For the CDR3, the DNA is TGTGCCAGCAGTTCACGTCGCGGAGTTTGGGTTGAGCAGTTCTTC. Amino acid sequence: CASSSRRGVWVEQFF.